This T cell receptor (beta chain) was identified in a study of OX40 agonist ivuxolimab in advanced cancers. Study details: Ivuxolimab, an agonistic anti-OX40 (CD134) antibody, was given to patients. The dose-escalation group included hepatocellular carcinoma, melanoma, renal cell carcinoma and head and neck cancer.

Trimming cost V 6 bases and J 4 bases, with 18 bases left between them. The CDR3 runs to 15 residues. CDR1 and CDR2 (germline): MDHEN, SYDVKM. Only in-frame clones appear in the TCRdb table, and some are missing; sequencing was by immunoSEQ multiplex PCR. The sample has around 15,000 clones, 70% seen once; the top ten hold 35% to 40%. If patients had autoimmune disease history or systemic immunosuppression, they were excluded. The sequencing used CD4+ or CD8+ T cells sorted from blood, collected in a trial of the OX40 agonist ivuxolimab. The J gene is TRBJ1-1, the V gene TRBV28; the D gene is possibly TRBD1 (6 bases). This receptor was obtained from an adult with an advanced solid tumor such as melanoma, head and neck, liver or kidney cancer. For the CDR3, the DNA is TGTGCCAGCAGGAGGGGGGATCCTTCCTTCACTGAAGCTTTCTTT. It is translated as CASRRGDPSFTEAFF.